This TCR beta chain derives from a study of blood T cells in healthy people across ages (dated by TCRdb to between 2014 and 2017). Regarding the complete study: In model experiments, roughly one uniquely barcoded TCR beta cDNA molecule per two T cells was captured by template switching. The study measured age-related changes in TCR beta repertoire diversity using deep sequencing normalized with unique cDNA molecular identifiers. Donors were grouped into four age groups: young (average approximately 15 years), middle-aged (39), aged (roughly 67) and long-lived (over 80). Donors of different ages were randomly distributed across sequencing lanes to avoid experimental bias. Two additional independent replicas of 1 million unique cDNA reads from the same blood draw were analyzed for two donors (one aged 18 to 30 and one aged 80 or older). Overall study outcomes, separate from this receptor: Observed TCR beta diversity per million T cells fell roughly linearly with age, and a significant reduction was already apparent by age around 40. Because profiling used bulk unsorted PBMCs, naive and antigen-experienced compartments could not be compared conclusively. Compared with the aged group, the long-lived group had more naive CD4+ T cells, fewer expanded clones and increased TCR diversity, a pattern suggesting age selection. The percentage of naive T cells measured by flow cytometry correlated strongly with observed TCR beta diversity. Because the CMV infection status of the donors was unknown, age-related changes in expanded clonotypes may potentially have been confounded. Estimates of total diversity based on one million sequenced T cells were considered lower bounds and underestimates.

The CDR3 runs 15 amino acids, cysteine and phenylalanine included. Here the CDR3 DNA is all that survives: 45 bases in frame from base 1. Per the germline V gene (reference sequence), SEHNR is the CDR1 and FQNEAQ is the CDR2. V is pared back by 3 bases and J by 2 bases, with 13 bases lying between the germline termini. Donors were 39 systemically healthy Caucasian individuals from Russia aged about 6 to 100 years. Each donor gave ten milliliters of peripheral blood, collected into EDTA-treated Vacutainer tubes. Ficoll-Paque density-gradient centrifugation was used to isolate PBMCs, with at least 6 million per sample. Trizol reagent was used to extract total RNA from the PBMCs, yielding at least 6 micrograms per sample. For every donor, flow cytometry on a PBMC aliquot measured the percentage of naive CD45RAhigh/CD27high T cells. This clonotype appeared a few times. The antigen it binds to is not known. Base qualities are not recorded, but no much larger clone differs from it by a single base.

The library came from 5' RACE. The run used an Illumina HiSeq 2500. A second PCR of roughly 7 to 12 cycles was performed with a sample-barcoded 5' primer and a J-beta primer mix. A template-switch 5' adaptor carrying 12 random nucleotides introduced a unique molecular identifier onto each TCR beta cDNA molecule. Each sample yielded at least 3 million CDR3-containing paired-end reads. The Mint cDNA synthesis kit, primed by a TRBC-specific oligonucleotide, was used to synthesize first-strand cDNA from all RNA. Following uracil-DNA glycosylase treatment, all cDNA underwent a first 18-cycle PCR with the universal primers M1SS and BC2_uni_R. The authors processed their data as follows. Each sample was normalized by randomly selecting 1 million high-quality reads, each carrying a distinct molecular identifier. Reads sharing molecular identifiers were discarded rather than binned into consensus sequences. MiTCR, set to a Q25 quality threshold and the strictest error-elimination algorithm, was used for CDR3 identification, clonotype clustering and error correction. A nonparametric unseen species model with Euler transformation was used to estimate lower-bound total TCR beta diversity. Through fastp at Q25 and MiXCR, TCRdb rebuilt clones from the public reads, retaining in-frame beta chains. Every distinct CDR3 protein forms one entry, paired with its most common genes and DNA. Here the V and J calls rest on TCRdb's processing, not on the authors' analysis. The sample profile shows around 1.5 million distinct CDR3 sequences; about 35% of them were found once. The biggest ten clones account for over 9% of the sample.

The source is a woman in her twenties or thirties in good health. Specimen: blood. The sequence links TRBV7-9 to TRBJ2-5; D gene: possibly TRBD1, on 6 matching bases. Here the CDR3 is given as CASSFQGIPQETQYF. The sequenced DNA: TGTGCCAGCAGCTTCCAGGGGATTCCGCAAGAGACCCAGTACTTC.